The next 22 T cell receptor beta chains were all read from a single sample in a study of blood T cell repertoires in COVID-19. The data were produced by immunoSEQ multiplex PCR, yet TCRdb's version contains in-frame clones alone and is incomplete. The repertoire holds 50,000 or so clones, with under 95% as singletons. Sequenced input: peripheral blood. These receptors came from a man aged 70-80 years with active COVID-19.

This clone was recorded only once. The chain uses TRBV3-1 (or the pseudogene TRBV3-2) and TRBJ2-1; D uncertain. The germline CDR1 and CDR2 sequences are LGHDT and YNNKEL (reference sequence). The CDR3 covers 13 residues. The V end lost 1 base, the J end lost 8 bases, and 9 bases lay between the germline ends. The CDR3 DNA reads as TGTGCCAGCAGCCAAGCCCTAGACCATGAGCAGTTCTTC. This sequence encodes CASSQALDHEQFF.

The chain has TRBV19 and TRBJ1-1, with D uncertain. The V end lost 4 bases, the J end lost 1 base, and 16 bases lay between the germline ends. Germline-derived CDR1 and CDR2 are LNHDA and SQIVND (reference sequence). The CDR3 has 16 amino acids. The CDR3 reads CASSTRYIEGNTEAFF. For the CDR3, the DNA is TGTGCCAGTAGTACACGATACATTGAGGGGAACACTGAAGCTTTCTTT.

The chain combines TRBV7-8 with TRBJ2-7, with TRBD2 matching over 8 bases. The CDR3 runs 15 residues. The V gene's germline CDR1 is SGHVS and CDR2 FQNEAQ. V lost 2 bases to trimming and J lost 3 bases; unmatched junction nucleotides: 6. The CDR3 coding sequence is TGTGCCAGCAGCTTATCGGGGGGGCAGGGCTACGAGCAGTACTTC. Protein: CASSLSGGQGYEQYF. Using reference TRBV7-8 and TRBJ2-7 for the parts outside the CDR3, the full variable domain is GAGVSQSPRYKVAKRGQDVALRCDPISGHVSLFWYQQALGQGPEFLTYFQNEAQLDKSGLPSDRFFAERPEGSVSTLKIQRTQQEDSAVYLCASSLSGGQGYEQYFGPGTRLTVT.

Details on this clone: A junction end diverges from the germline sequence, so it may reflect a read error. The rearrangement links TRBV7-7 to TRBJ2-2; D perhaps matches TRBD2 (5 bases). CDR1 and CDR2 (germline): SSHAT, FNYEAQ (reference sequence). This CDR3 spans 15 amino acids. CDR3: CASSPTGTNTGELFF. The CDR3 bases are TGTGCTAGCAGCCCCACCGGGACGAACACCGGGGAGCTGTTTTTT.

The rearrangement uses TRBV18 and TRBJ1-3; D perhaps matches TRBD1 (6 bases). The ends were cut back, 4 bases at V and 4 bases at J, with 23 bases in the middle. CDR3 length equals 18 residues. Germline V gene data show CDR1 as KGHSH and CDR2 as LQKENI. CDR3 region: CASSLSVAVTGQGNTIYF. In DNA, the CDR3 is TGTGCCAGCTCACTAAGCGTCGCCGTTACAGGGCAAGGAAACACCATATATTTT.

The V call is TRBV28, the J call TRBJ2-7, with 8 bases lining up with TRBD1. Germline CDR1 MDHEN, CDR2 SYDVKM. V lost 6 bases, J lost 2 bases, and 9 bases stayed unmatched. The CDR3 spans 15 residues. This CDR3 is CASRGGQATPYEQYF. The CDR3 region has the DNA TGTGCCAGCAGGGGGGGACAGGCGACCCCCTACGAGCAGTACTTC.

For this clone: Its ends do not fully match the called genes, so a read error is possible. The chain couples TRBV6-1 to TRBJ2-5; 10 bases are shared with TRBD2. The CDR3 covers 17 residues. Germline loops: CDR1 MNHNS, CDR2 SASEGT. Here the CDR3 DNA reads TGTGCCAGCAGGGAAGCGGGGGGGGGTTACTTCGGAGAGACCCAGTACTTC. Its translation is CASREAGGGYFGETQYF.

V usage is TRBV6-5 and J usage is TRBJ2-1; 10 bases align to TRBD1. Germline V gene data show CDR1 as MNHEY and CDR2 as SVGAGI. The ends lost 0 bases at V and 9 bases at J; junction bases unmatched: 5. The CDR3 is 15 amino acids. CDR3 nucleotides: TGTGCCAGCAGTTACTCGACAGGGGGCTTGGGTGAGCAGTTCTTC. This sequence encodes CASSYSTGGLGEQFF.

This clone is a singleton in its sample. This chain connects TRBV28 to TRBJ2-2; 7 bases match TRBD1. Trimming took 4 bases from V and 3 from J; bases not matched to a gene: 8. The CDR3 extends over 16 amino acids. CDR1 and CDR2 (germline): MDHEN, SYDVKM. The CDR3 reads CASSSRAGGYTGELFF. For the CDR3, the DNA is TGTGCCAGCAGTTCCAGGGCAGGGGGATACACCGGGGAGCTGTTTTTT.

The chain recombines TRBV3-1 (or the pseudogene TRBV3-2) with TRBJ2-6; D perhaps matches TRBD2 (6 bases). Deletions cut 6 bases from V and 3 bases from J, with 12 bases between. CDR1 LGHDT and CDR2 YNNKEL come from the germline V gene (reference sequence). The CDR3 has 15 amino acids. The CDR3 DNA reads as TGTGCCAGCAGTCCTGGGGGGTTTGGGGCCAACGTCCTGACTTTC. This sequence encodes CASSPGGFGANVLTF.

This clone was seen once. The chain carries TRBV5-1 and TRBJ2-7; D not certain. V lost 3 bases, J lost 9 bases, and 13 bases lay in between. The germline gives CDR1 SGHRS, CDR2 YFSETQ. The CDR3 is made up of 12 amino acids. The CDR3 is CASSSPPSGQYF. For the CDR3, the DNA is TGCGCCAGCAGCTCGCCCCCTTCCGGGCAGTACTTC.

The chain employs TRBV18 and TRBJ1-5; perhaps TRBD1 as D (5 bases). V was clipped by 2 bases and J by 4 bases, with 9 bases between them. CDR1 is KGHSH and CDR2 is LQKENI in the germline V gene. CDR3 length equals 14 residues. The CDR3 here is CASSPGEGNQPQHF. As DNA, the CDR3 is TGTGCCAGCTCACCAGGGGAGGGGAATCAGCCCCAGCATTTT. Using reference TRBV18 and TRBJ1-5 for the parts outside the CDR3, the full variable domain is NAGVMQNPRHLVRRRGQEARLRCSPMKGHSHVYWYRQLPEEGLKFMVYLQKENIIDESGMPKERFSAEFPKEGPSILRIQQVVRGDSAAYFCASSPGEGNQPQHFGDGTRLSIL.

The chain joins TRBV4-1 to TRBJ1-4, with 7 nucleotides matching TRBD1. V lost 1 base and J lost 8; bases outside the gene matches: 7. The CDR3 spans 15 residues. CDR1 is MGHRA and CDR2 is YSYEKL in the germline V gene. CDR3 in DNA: TGCGCCAGCAGCCAAGTTAAACAGGGGCCGGAAAAACTGTTTTTT. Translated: CASSQVKQGPEKLFF.

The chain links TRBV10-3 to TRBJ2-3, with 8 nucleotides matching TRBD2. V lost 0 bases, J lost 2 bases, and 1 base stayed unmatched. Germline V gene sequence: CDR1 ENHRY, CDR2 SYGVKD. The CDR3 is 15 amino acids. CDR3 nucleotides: TGTGCCATCAGTGAGTCGCGGGGGGCCACAGATACGCAGTATTTT. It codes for CAISESRGATDTQYF.

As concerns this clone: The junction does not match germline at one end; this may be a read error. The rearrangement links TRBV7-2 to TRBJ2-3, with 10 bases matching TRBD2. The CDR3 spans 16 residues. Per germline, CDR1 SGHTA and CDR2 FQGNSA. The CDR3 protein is CASSVALAGGTDTQYF. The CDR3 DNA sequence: TGTGCCAGCAGCGTAGCGCTAGCGGGGGGCACAGATACGCAGTATTTT. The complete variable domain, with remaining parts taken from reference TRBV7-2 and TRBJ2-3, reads GAGVSQSPSNKVTEKGKDVELRCDPISGHTALYWYRQSLGQGLEFLIYFQGNSAPDKSGLPSDRFSAERTGGSVSTLTIQRTQQEDSAVYLCASSVALAGGTDTQYFGPGTRLTVL.

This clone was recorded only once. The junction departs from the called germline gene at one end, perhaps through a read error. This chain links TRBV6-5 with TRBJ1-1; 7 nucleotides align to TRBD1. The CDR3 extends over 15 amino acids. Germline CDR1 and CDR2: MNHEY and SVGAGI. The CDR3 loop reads CAGSQSGTVNTEAFF. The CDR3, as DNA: TGTGCCGGCAGTCAGTCCGGGACAGTTAACACTGAAGCTTTCTTT.

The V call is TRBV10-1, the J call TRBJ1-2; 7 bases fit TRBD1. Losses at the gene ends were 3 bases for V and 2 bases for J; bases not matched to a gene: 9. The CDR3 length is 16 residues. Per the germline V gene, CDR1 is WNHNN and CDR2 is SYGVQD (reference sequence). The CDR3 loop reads CASSDSQGPGNYGYTF. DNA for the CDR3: TGCGCCAGCAGTGACTCACAGGGGCCCGGGAACTATGGCTACACCTTC.

The CDR3 coding sequence is TGCGCCAGCAGCTTGGTCCAGGGAAGCTACGAGCAGTACTTC. This sequence encodes CASSLVQGSYEQYF. This chain joins TRBV5-1 and TRBJ2-7, with a weak D call TRBD1 (5 bases). This CDR3 has 14 residues. Germline V gene sequence: CDR1 SGHRS, CDR2 YFSETQ. V was pared by 0 bases and J by 3 bases, with 10 bases between.

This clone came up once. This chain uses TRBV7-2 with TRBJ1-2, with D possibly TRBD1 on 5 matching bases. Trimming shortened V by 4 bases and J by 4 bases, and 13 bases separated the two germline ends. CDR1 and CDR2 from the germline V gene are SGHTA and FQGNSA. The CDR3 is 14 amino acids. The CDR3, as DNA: TGTGCCAGCAGCTCCCTTGGGGGGGTCTATGGCTACACCTTC. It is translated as CASSSLGGVYGYTF.

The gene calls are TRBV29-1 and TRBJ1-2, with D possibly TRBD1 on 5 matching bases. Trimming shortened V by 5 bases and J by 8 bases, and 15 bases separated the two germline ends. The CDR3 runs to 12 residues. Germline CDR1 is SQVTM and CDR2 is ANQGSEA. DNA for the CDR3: TGCAGCGTTCAGGGCTTGCCTTGGGGCTACACCTTC. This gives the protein CSVQGLPWGYTF. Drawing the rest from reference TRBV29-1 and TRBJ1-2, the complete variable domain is SAVISQKPSRDICQRGTSLTIQCQVDSQVTMMFWYRQQPGQSLTLIATANQGSEATYESGFVIDKFPISRPNLTFSTLTVSNMSPEDSSIYLCSVQGLPWGYTFGSGTRLTVV.

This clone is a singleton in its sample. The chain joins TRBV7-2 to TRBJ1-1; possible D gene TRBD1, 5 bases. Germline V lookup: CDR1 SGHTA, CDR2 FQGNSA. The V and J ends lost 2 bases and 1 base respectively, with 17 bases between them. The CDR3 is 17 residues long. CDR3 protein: CASSLRNSGWGNTEAFF. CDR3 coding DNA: TGTGCCAGCAGCTTACGGAATTCAGGGTGGGGGAACACTGAAGCTTTCTTT.

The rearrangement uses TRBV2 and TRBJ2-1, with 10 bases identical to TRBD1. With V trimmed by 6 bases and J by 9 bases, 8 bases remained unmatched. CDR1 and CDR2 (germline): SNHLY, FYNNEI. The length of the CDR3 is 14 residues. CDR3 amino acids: CASSQDRGRSEQFF. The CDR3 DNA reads TGTGCCAGCAGCCAAGACAGGGGGCGTAGTGAGCAGTTCTTC.